This T cell receptor (beta chain) was sequenced for a study of T and B cells in COVID-19 patients. Overall study results and limits: No sequencing was yet done of CD4+, regulatory or CD8+ subsets, or of SARS-CoV-2-responsive or tetramer+ sorted cells.

Notes on this clonotype: Its antigen is as yet unknown. An end of the junction does not agree with germline; a read error may underlie this.

From blood, about 250-550 ng of genomic DNA served as TRB template. TRB rearrangements were amplified by multiplex PCR with BIOMED2 TRB-A/B primers. A single record per CDR3 protein comes from TCRdb applying MiXCR to the multiplex PCR reads. The sample has about 15,000 distinct CDR3 sequences, roughly 29% seen once; the top ten hold approximately 1.1%. The sample comprised blood. The receptor was derived from a human donor who had recovered from COVID-19.

Here the CDR3 DNA reads TGTGTTATCACCTCCGGCCCGGGGGAGACCCAGTACTTC. This translates into CVITSGPGETQYF. The chain uses TRBV10-2 and TRBJ2-5; TRBD2 might be the D (5 bases). This CDR3 is built from 13 residues. Germline values: CDR1 WSHSY, CDR2 SAAADI.